The sequence of this T cell receptor (beta chain) was determined in a study of blood T cell repertoires in COVID-19. Here immunoSEQ multiplex PCR was the method, and the copy in TCRdb shows in-frame clones only, minus some. The sample carries approximately 160,000 clones, about 88% recorded once. J lost 3 bases, V lost 4 bases, and 11 bases had no gene match. The CDR3 has 16 residues. Per the germline V gene, CDR1 is LNHDA and CDR2 is SQIVND (reference sequence). This sequence joins TRBV19 and TRBJ2-7, with TRBD1 identical over 8 bases. What was sequenced was peripheral blood. This receptor was identified in a man in his 60s with active or convalescent COVID-19. The CDR3 spells CASSTNGQGGSYEQYF. CDR3 nucleotides: TGTGCCAGTAGTACCAATGGACAGGGTGGAAGCTACGAGCAGTACTTC.